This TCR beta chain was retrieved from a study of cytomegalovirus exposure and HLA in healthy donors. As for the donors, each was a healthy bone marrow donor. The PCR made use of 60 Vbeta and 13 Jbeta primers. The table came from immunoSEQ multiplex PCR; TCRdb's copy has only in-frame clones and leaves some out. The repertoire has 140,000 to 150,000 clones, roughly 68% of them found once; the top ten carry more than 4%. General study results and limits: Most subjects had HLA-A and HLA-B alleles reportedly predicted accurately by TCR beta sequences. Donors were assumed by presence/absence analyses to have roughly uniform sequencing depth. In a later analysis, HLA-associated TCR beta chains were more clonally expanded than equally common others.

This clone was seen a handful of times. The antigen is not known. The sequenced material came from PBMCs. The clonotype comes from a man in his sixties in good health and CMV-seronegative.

The CDR3 sequence is CASSYSHFGVSTEAFF. The CDR3, as DNA: TGTGCCAGCAGTTACTCTCATTTCGGGGTTAGCACTGAAGCTTTCTTT. This chain connects TRBV6-5 to TRBJ1-1; D gene ambiguous. Germline-derived CDR1 and CDR2 are MNHEY and SVGAGI. This CDR3 spans 16 amino acids. V lost 0 bases and J lost 4, with 15 bases in between.